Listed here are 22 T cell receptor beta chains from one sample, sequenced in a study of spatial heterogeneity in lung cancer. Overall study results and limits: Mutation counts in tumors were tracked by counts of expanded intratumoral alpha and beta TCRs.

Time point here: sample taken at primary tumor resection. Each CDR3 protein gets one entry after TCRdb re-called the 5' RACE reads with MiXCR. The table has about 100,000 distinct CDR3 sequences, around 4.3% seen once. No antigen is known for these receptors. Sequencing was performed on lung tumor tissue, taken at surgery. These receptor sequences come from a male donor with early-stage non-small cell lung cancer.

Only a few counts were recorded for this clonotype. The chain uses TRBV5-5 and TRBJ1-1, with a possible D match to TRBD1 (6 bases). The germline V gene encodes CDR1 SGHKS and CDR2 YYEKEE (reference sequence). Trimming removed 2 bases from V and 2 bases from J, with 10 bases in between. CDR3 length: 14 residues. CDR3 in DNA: TGTGCCAGCAGCTTCCGACAGGATAACACTGAAGCTTTCTTT. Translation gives CASSFRQDNTEAFF.

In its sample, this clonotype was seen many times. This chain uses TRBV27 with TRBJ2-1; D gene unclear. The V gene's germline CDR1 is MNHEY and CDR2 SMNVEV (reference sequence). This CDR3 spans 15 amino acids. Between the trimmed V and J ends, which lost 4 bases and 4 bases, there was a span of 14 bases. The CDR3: CASSSMDAYYNEQFF. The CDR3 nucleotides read TGTGCCAGCAGTTCTATGGATGCTTATTACAATGAGCAGTTCTTC.

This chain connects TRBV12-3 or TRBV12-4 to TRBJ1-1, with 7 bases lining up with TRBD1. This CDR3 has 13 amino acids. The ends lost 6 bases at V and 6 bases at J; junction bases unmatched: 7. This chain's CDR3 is CASRDRIRAEAFF. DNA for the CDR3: TGTGCCAGCAGGGACAGGATTAGGGCTGAAGCTTTCTTT.

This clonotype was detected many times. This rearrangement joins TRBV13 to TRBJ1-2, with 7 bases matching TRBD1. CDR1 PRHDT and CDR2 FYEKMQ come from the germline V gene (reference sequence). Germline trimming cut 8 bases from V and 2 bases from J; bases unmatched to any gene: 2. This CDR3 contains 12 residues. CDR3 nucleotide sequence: TGTGCCAGCGGGGGACAGAACTATGGCTACACCTTC. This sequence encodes CASGGQNYGYTF.

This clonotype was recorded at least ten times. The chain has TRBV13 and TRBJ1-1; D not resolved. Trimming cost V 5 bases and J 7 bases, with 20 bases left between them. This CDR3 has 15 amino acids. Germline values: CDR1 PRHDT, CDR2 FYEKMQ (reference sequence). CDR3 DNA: TGTGCCAGCAGCCCCCGGACTGCCGTCGGTGGTGAAGCTTTCTTT. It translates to CASSPRTAVGGEAFF.

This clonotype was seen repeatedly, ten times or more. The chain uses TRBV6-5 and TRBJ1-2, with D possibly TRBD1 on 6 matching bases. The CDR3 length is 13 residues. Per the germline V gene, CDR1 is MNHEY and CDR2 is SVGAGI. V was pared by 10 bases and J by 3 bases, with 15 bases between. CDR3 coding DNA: TGTGCCACCCGACGTTCAGGGGACTATGGCTACACCTTC. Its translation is CATRRSGDYGYTF.

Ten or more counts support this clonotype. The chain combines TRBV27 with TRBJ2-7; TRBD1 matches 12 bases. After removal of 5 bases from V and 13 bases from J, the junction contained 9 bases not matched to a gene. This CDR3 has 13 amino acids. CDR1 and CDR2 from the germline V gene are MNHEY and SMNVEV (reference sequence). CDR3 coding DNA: TGTGCCAGCAGTCCCCGGGACAGGGGGCTTCTTTACTTC. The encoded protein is CASSPRDRGLLYF.

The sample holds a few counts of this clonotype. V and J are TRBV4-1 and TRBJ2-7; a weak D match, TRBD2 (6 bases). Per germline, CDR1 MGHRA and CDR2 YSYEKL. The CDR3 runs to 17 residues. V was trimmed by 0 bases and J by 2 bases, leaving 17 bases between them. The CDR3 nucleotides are TGCGCCAGCAGCCAAGACCTAGACGGGAGAAGGACCTACGAGCAGTACTTC. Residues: CASSQDLDGRRTYEQYF.

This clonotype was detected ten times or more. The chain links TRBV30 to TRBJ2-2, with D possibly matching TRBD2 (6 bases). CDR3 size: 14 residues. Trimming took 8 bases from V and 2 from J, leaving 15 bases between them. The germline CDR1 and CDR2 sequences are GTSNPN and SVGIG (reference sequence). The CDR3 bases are TGTGCCAGAACTGCGGGACGTAACACCGGGGAGCTGTTTTTT. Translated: CARTAGRNTGELFF.

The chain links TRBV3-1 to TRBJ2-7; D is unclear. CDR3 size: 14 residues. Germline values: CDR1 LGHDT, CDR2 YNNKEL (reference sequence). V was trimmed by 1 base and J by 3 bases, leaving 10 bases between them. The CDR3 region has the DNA TGTGCCAGCAGCCAAGGAGGACCCTTCTACGAGCAGTACTTC. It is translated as CASSQGGPFYEQYF.

CDR3 bases: TGTGCCAGCGTCCTCGGGACAGGGGAAGATACGCAGTATTTT. Protein sequence: CASVLGTGEDTQYF. The chain joins TRBV2 to TRBJ2-3; 10 bases align to TRBD1. CDR3 length: 14 residues. Germline V CDR1 and CDR2: SNHLY, FYNNEI. V dropped 8 bases and J dropped 5; count of bases not matched to a gene: 7.

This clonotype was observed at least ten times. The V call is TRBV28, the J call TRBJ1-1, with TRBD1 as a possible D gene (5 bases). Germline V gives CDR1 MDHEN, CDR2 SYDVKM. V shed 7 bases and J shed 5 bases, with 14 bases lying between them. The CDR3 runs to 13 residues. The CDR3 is CASTLHGGTEAFF. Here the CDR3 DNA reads TGTGCCAGCACCCTACACGGGGGGACTGAAGCTTTCTTT.

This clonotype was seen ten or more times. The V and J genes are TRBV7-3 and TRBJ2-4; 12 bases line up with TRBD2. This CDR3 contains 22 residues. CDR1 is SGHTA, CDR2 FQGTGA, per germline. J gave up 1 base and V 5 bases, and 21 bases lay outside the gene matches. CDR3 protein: CASSPTLGTSGPGDIAKNIQYF. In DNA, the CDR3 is TGTGCCAGCAGCCCGACTCTAGGGACTAGCGGGCCGGGTGATATCGCCAAAAACATTCAGTACTTC.

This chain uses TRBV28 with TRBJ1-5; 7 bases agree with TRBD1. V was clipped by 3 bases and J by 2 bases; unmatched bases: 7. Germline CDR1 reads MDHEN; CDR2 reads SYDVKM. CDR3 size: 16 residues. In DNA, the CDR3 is TGTGCCAGCAGTTTTTTGGGGACAGACCGCAATCAGCCCCAGCATTTT. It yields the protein CASSFLGTDRNQPQHF.

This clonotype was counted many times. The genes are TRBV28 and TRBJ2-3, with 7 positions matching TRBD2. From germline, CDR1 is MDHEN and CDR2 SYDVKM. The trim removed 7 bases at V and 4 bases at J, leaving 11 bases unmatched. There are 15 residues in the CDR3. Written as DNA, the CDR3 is TGTGCCAGCATGGGGCGGAGGCGGGAGCCAGATACGCAGTATTTT. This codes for CASMGRRREPDTQYF.

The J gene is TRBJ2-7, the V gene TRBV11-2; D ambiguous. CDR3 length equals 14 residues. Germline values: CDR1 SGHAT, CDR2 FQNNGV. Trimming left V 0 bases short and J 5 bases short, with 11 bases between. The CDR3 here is CASSLEVELNEQYF. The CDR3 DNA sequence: TGTGCCAGCAGCTTAGAGGTTGAGCTAAACGAGCAGTACTTC.

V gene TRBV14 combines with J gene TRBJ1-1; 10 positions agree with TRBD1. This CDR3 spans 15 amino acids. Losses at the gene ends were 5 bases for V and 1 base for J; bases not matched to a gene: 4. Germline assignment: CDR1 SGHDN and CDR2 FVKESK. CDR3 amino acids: CASSKRQGANTEAFF. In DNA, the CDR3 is TGTGCCAGCAGCAAGAGACAGGGGGCGAACACTGAAGCTTTCTTT.

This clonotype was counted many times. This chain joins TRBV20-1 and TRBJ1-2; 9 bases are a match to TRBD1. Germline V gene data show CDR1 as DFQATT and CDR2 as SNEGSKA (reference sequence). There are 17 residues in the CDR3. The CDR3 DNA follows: TGCAGCGCCCCTAGTAGGGACAGGGCGCAAACAGCCTATGGCTACACCTTC. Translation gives CSAPSRDRAQTAYGYTF.

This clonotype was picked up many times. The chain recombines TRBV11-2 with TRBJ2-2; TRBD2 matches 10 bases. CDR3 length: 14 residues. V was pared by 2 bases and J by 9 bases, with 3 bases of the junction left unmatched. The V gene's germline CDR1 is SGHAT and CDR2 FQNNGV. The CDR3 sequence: CASSLIAGGRELFF. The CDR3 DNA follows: TGTGCCAGCAGCTTAATAGCGGGAGGTCGGGAGCTGTTTTTT.

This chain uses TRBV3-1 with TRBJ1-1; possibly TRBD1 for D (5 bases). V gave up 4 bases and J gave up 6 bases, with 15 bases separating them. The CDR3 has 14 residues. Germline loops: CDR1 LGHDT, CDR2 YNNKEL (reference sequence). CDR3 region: CASSPLRRVAEAFF. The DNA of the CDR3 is TGTGCCAGCAGCCCCTTGCGCAGGGTGGCTGAAGCTTTCTTT.

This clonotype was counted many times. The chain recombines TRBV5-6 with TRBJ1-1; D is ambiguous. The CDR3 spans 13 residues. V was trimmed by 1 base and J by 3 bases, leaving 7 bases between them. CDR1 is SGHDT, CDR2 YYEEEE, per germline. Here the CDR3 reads CASSLYSHTEAFF. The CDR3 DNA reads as TGTGCCAGCAGCTTGTACAGCCACACTGAAGCTTTCTTT.

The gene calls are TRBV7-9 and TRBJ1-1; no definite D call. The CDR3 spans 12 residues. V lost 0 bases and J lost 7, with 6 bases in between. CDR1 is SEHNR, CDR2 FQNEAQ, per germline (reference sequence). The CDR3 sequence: CASSLAVGEAFF. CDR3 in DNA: TGTGCCAGCAGCTTAGCAGTTGGTGAAGCTTTCTTT.